The T cell receptor beta chain under discussion was sequenced for a study of T cell responses to AZD1222 COVID-19 vaccine. Study outcomes and limitations: Vaccine-associated CD4 TCRs ranged over spike, dominating at 160-218 and 743-854. Repertoires were obtained solely post-peak T cell response.

V shed 4 bases and J 5 bases; nucleotides not matched to a gene: 6. Germline V lookup: CDR1 MNHEY, CDR2 SVGAGI. The CDR3 contains 15 residues. A word on this clone: Its antigen is not identified.

The repertoire was sequenced with immunoSEQ multiplex PCR; TCRdb's copy has only in-frame clones and lacks some. The data show around 150,000 clones, with 70% to 90% seen just once and around 7.9% held by the top ten. The sample was peripheral blood, taken 28 days after the second dose of the MenACWY control vaccine. The TCR comes from an adult who received the MenACWY meningococcal vaccine as a control. This sequence joins TRBV6-5 and TRBJ1-5, with 9 bases matching TRBD1. CDR3 in amino acids: CASSSGTGHDQPQHF. The CDR3 bases are TGTGCCAGCAGTTCCGGGACAGGGCACGATCAGCCCCAGCATTTT.